These 26 T cell receptor beta chains originate from one sample sequenced in a study of T cell responses to AZD1222 COVID-19 vaccine. Clones were read by immunoSEQ multiplex PCR, and TCRdb kept only the in-frame ones, dropping some. The table includes 150,000 to 200,000 clones, around 91% detected once. The starting material was peripheral blood, obtained 28 days after the second AZD1222 dose. Receptors were obtained from an adult who received the AZD1222 COVID-19 vaccine.

The count of this clone is one. The chain carries TRBV7-9 and TRBJ1-3; tentative D call: TRBD1 (5 bases). CDR3 length: 14 residues. Germline V gives CDR1 SEHNR, CDR2 FQNEAQ (reference sequence). Between the trimmed V and J ends, which lost 0 bases and 4 bases, there was a span of 7 bases. DNA for the CDR3: TGTGCCAGCAGCTTAGCAGGGGCGGGAAACACCATATATTTT. It is translated as CASSLAGAGNTIYF.

In its sample, this clone was seen once. The rearrangement uses TRBV28 and TRBJ1-5, with D tentatively TRBD1 (6 bases). This CDR3 region has 16 residues. Trimming removed 4 bases from V and 0 bases from J, with 13 bases in between. Germline V gene lookup returns CDR1 MDHEN and CDR2 SYDVKM. In DNA form, the CDR3 reads TGTGCCAGCAGTTCTCAGGGGAGGAGTAGCAATCAGCCCCAGCATTTT. As protein: CASSSQGRSSNQPQHF. Filled out from reference TRBV28 and TRBJ1-5, the complete variable domain reads DVKVTQSSRYLVKRTGEKVFLECVQDMDHENMFWYRQDPGLGLRLIYFSYDVKMKEKGDIPEGYSVSREKKERFSLILESASTNQTSMYLCASSSQGRSSNQPQHFGDGTRLSIL.

The rearrangement links TRBV12-3 or TRBV12-4 to TRBJ2-7; no firm D call. Trimming removed 5 bases from V and 6 bases from J, with 8 bases in between. This CDR3 spans 11 amino acids. The CDR3 spells CASSPSGEQYF. The CDR3 DNA reads TGTGCCAGCAGTCCTTCGGGCGAGCAGTACTTC.

The chain links TRBV27 to TRBJ1-1; the D is unclear. There are 15 residues in the CDR3. With 5 bases removed from V and 0 bases from J, the gap between germline ends came to 13 bases. Germline lookup yields CDR1 MNHEY and CDR2 SMNVEV (reference sequence). CDR3 sequence: CASSTPSTMNTEAFF. CDR3 coding DNA: TGTGCCAGCAGTACTCCGTCGACCATGAACACTGAAGCTTTCTTT.

This chain uses TRBV6-1 with TRBJ1-5; the D gene is possibly TRBD1 (6 bases). V was pared by 6 bases and J by 0 bases, with 21 bases between. Germline V gene sequence: CDR1 MNHNS, CDR2 SASEGT. The CDR3 has 18 amino acids. CDR3 sequence reads: CASRETGMGGHSNQPQHF. The CDR3 nucleotides are TGTGCCAGCAGAGAAACAGGGATGGGAGGCCATAGCAATCAGCCCCAGCATTTT.

The chain has TRBV6-5 and TRBJ1-2; D unresolved. The V gene lost 7 bases and the J gene lost 1 base, with 10 bases spanning the gap. Germline lookup yields CDR1 MNHEY and CDR2 SVGAGI. The CDR3 length is 13 residues. The CDR3 nucleotides are TGTGCCAGCACCCCCCCGGGTAACTATGGCTACACCTTC. It codes for CASTPPGNYGYTF.

The V call is TRBV15, the J call TRBJ1-2; 9 bases map to TRBD1. From germline, CDR1 is LNHNV and CDR2 YYDKDF (reference sequence). The CDR3 extends over 16 amino acids. V was pared by 0 bases and J by 7 bases, with 9 bases of the junction left unmatched. CDR3 sequence (DNA): TGTGCCACCAGCAGAGAATTACAGGGGGCGATAGGTGGCTACACCTTC. As protein: CATSRELQGAIGGYTF.

The genes are TRBV28 and TRBJ1-6; D not resolved. Trimming left V 4 bases short and J 7 bases short, with 14 bases between. The CDR3 sequence is 15 residues long. Germline V gene lookup returns CDR1 MDHEN and CDR2 SYDVKM. The CDR3 loop reads CASSSKVVQNSPLHF. CDR3 DNA sequence: TGTGCCAGCAGTTCCAAAGTCGTACAAAATTCACCCCTCCACTTT.

The rearrangement uses TRBV28 and TRBJ2-1; D possibly corresponds to TRBD2 (7 bases). Trimming removed 10 bases from V and 0 bases from J, with 16 bases in between. The CDR3 has 15 residues. Germline CDR1 and CDR2: MDHEN and SYDVKM. DNA for the CDR3: TGTGCCACCGCGGGGGCCCGGCCCTCCTACAATGAGCAGTTCTTC. Amino acids: CATAGARPSYNEQFF.

The chain carries TRBV11-2 and TRBJ1-6; 7 bases are shared with TRBD1. In germline, CDR1 is SGHAT, CDR2 FQNNGV. The CDR3 sequence is 15 residues long. The J segment lost 8 bases and the V segment lost 4 bases, leaving 8 bases of the junction unmatched. The CDR3 sequence is CASSWGGGADSPLHF. The CDR3 DNA reads as TGTGCCAGCAGCTGGGGAGGGGGCGCGGATTCACCCCTCCACTTT.

This chain connects TRBV30 to TRBJ1-1; a possible D gene is TRBD1 (6 bases). The CDR3 is made up of 14 amino acids. V gave up 0 bases and J gave up 5 bases, with 13 bases separating them. Germline V gives CDR1 GTSNPN, CDR2 SVGIG (reference sequence). Here the CDR3 reads CAWSVGGRRTEAFF. The CDR3 bases are TGTGCCTGGAGTGTAGGGGGGCGAAGGACTGAAGCTTTCTTT. The full variable domain, rest sourced from reference TRBV30 and TRBJ1-1, is SQTIHQWPATLVQPVGSPLSLECTVEGTSNPNLYWYRQAAGRGLQLLFYSVGIGQISSEVPQNLSASRPQDRQFILSSKKLLLSDSGFYLCAWSVGGRRTEAFFGQGTRLTVV.

The CDR3 DNA follows: TGCGCCAGCAGCCGCCGGACTAGCGGGGGGGCTAAAAACATTCAGTACTTC. Protein product: CASSRRTSGGAKNIQYF. This rearrangement joins TRBV5-1 to TRBJ2-4; TRBD2 agrees at 15 bases. The CDR3 extends over 17 amino acids. CDR1 is SGHRS, CDR2 YFSETQ, per germline. The ends lost 4 bases at V and 4 bases at J; junction bases unmatched: 6.

This sequence joins TRBV18 and TRBJ1-5, with TRBD1 matching over 10 bases. Germline V gene sequence: CDR1 KGHSH, CDR2 LQKENI. The CDR3 is 14 amino acids. After removal of 5 bases from V and 4 bases from J, the junction contained 2 bases not matched to a gene. The CDR3 bases are TGTGCCAGCTCAGGGGGACAGGGGAATCAGCCCCAGCATTTT. It is translated as CASSGGQGNQPQHF.

The chain combines TRBV27 with TRBJ2-1; D is possibly TRBD1 (5 bases). CDR3 length equals 14 residues. Germline assignment: CDR1 MNHEY and CDR2 SMNVEV (reference sequence). Between the trimmed V and J ends, which lost 5 bases and 10 bases, there was a span of 18 bases. CDR3 DNA: TGTGCCAGCAGTCCCGGACAACCCGTCCGCGAGCAGTTCTTC. Translation gives CASSPGQPVREQFF.

The chain uses TRBV7-2 and TRBJ2-1; 10 nucleotides line up with TRBD2. The germline gives CDR1 SGHTA, CDR2 FQGNSA. V lost 4 bases and J lost 7; bases outside the gene matches: 4. This CDR3 region has 14 residues. CDR3 amino acids: CASSSGLAPNEQFF. DNA of the CDR3: TGTGCCAGCAGCTCGGGACTAGCGCCAAATGAGCAGTTCTTC.

This clone has only one observation. The chain joins TRBV27 to TRBJ2-5; perhaps D is TRBD1 or TRBD2 (5 bases each). The germline V gene encodes CDR1 MNHEY and CDR2 SMNVEV (reference sequence). The V end was cut by 7 bases, the J end by 2 bases, with 11 bases between. This CDR3 contains 13 residues. The CDR3 here is CASKRDGQETQYF. CDR3 coding DNA: TGTGCCAGCAAAAGGGACGGACAAGAGACCCAGTACTTC.

This chain joins TRBV2 and TRBJ1-2; D remains unclear. CDR3 length equals 15 residues. CDR1 is SNHLY and CDR2 is FYNNEI in the germline V gene. Trimming pared 6 bases from V and 0 bases from J, leaving 14 bases between. The CDR3 DNA follows: TGTGCCAGCAGGTCCCGGGCCGGGGCTAACTATGGCTACACCTTC. It yields the protein CASRSRAGANYGYTF.

This chain links TRBV28 with TRBJ2-7; possible D gene TRBD2, 5 bases. Germline V CDR1 and CDR2: MDHEN, SYDVKM. The CDR3 spans 12 residues. V was trimmed by 8 bases and J by 2 bases, leaving 10 bases between them. The CDR3 nucleotides are TGTGCCAGCTATGACTACCCCTACGAGCAGTACTTC. It yields the protein CASYDYPYEQYF. The entire variable domain, with the rest obtained from reference TRBV28 and TRBJ2-7, is as follows: DVKVTQSSRYLVKRTGEKVFLECVQDMDHENMFWYRQDPGLGLRLIYFSYDVKMKEKGDIPEGYSVSREKKERFSLILESASTNQTSMYLCASYDYPYEQYFGPGTRLTVT.

The chain uses TRBV5-4 and TRBJ1-1; D not certain. CDR1 SGHNT and CDR2 YYREEE come from the germline V gene (reference sequence). V lost 4 bases and J lost 1, with 8 bases in between. The CDR3 runs to 13 residues. CDR3 protein: CASSRQENTEAFF. CDR3 nucleotides: TGTGCCAGCAGCCGCCAGGAGAACACTGAAGCTTTCTTT.

This rearrangement joins TRBV24-1 to TRBJ2-2, with D uncertain. V shed 3 bases and J shed 6 bases, with 13 bases lying between them. The CDR3 contains 15 residues. Germline V gene sequence: CDR1 KGHDR, CDR2 SFDVKD. For the CDR3, the DNA is TGTGCCACCAGTGATACAGCTCCCTGGGCCGGGGAGCTGTTTTTT. Translated, it gives CATSDTAPWAGELFF.

This chain uses TRBV5-1 with TRBJ2-3, with TRBD2 identical over 9 bases. The germline V gene encodes CDR1 SGHRS and CDR2 YFSETQ. This CDR3 region has 15 residues. The trim removed 4 bases at V and 4 bases at J, leaving 7 bases unmatched. As DNA, the CDR3 is TGCGCCAGCAGCGGTAGCGGGAGTGTGTCAGATACGCAGTATTTT. Translation gives CASSGSGSVSDTQYF.

J is TRBJ2-5 and V is TRBV11-2; D ambiguous. Germline loops: CDR1 SGHAT, CDR2 FQNNGV. V lost 5 bases and J 3 bases, leaving 19 bases between the germline ends. This CDR3 contains 16 residues. The CDR3 coding sequence is TGTGCCAGCAGCACGCATGGGAACCCCCCAGAAGAGACCCAGTACTTC. Its translation: CASSTHGNPPEETQYF.

The chain carries TRBV2 and TRBJ1-2; maybe TRBD1 (5 bases). The V and J ends lost 6 bases and 2 bases respectively, with 10 bases between them. The CDR3 is 13 amino acids. CDR1 is SNHLY and CDR2 is FYNNEI in the germline V gene. The CDR3 DNA reads TGTGCCAGCAGGACCGGGGCCAACTATGGCTACACCTTC. Translating gives CASRTGANYGYTF.

The rearrangement joins TRBV7-9 to TRBJ1-1; 7 positions match TRBD1. This CDR3 is 15 amino acids long. V trimming: 5 bases; J trimming: 2 bases; junction bases outside the gene matches: 8. Germline-derived CDR1 and CDR2 are SEHNR and FQNEAQ (reference sequence). In DNA form, the CDR3 reads TGTGCCAGCAGCCAACACCGGGACAGCAACACTGAAGCTTTCTTT. Translation: CASSQHRDSNTEAFF.

V and J are TRBV7-9 and TRBJ1-6; weak D call: TRBD1 (5 bases). Trimming pared 4 bases from V and 9 bases from J, leaving 22 bases between. Germline loops: CDR1 SEHNR, CDR2 FQNEAQ (reference sequence). The CDR3 has 17 residues. The CDR3 spells CASSSPGRLIGISPLHF. The CDR3 bases are TGTGCCAGCAGCTCACCGGGACGACTTATTGGTATTTCACCCCTCCACTTT.

The chain links TRBV7-2 to TRBJ1-2; 8 nucleotides agree with TRBD1. There are 14 residues in the CDR3. Trimming took 5 bases from V and 6 from J; bases not matched to a gene: 8. Per germline, CDR1 SGHTA and CDR2 FQGNSA. The CDR3 nucleotides are TGTGCCAGCAGCCTTGACAGGGGCAATGATGGCTACACCTTC. Its protein is CASSLDRGNDGYTF.